This TCR beta chain was documented in a study of PD-L1 blockade in urothelial cancer. The V and J ends lost 6 bases and 7 bases, in that order; junction bases with no gene match: 15. Germline V CDR1 and CDR2: SGHDT, YYEEEE. The CDR3 covers 16 residues. The assay was immunoSEQ multiplex PCR, and TCRdb's table has in-frame clones only and misses some. Of tens of thousands of clones listed, 70% to 90% are singletons. The time point is: pretreatment peripheral blood. This clonotype originated in a man aged 60 to 75 with urothelial cancer. The chain combines TRBV5-6 with TRBJ2-2; 7 nucleotides line up with TRBD2. This specimen was PBMCs, taken around atezolizumab (anti-PD-L1) treatment. The CDR3 region is CASTPGRASRYGELFF. In nucleotides, the CDR3 is TGTGCCAGCACCCCGGGGAGGGCCTCGAGATACGGGGAGCTGTTTTTT.